The sequence of this T cell receptor (beta chain) was determined in a study of blood T cell repertoires in COVID-19. The overall study: The United States, Italy and Spain were the sources of the acute and convalescent COVID-19 samples. Nucleic acid was either cDNA or gDNA, and it came from T cells, B-cell-depleted T cells, or PBMCs.

This clone was recorded a few times. As originally analysed: For nucleated cells, counts were estimated from reference gene primer amplification. Generated by immunoSEQ multiplex PCR, the TCRdb table keeps only in-frame clones and is missing some. V and J calls and clone size come straight from that table; D and trimming were deduced from the DNA. The sample carries about 59,000 clones, roughly 89% recorded once. Material: peripheral blood. The receptor was isolated from a human donor in a cohort sampled during active COVID-19.

CDR3 bases: TGCGCCAGCAGCCTCAGGGGCGCTGTCTCTGGGGCCAACGTCCTGACTTTC. Translated: CASSLRGAVSGANVLTF. The chain combines TRBV5-1 with TRBJ2-6; TRBD1 might be the D (6 bases). The germline CDR1 and CDR2 sequences are SGHRS and YFSETQ. This CDR3 region has 17 residues. V was clipped by 4 bases and J by 0 bases, with 14 bases between them.